A selection of T cell receptor beta chains follows, all from one sample in a study of blood T cell repertoires in COVID-19. The repertoire was sequenced with immunoSEQ multiplex PCR; TCRdb's copy has only in-frame clones and lacks some. This table has tens of thousands of clones, about 92% appearing once. Material: peripheral blood. The origin of the receptors is a man aged 50 to 59 with COVID-19, enrolled during active disease. The CDR3 runs from the conserved cysteine through the conserved F or W. A D gene is named only where the DNA matches it firmly. Expanded clones get a size class; other rows say once, few or many, or leave the size out.

TRBV6-1	TRBD1	TRBJ2-7	.	TGTGCCAGCAGTGACGACAGGGCGAGCTCCTACGAGCAGTACTTC	CASSDDRASSYEQYF
TRBV15	.	TRBJ1-5	.	TGTGCCACCAGCATCGATAGGAGTCAGCCCCAGCATTTT	CATSIDRSQPQHF
TRBV7-2	TRBD1	TRBJ1-4	.	TGTGCCAGCAGCCCACGGACAGGGGGCTATGAAAAACTGTTTTTT	CASSPRTGGYEKLFF
TRBV27	TRBD2	TRBJ2-7	.	TGTGCCAGCAGTCCCCCAGGAACGGGAGGATACGAGCAGTACTTC	CASSPPGTGGYEQYF
TRBV7-2	.	TRBJ2-5	.	TGTGCCAGCAGACCAAGCGGCGGGGATCAGACCCAGTACTTC	CASRPSGGDQTQYF
TRBV30	.	TRBJ2-6	.	TGTGCCTACAGCCGAGGAGTTCCGGGGGGGGCCAACGTCCTGACTTTC	CAYSRGVPGGANVLTF
TRBV12-3/TRBV12-4	TRBD1	TRBJ1-2	.	TGTGCCAGCAATAAAGACAGGGCCTATGGCTACACCTTC	CASNKDRAYGYTF
TRBV18	TRBD2	TRBJ2-2	.	TGTGCCAGCTCAGCCCTAGCGGGTACCGGGGAGCTGTTTTTT	CASSALAGTGELFF
TRBV9	.	TRBJ2-1	.	TGTGCCAGCAGCCCCACTAACGAGGGTTACAATGAGCAGTTCTTC	CASSPTNEGYNEQFF
TRBV6-6	TRBD2	TRBJ2-7	.	TGTGCCAGCAGCCACCCGGGACTAGCGGGAGACGAGCAGTACTTC	CASSHPGLAGDEQYF
TRBV23-1	.	TRBJ1-1	.	TGCGCCAGCATTCCGAGGGCGGTTGAAGCTTTCTTT	CASIPRAVEAFF
TRBV5-4	TRBD1	TRBJ2-3	.	TGTGCCAGCAGCACGGACAGGGGGGTGGCAGATACGCAGTATTTT	CASSTDRGVADTQYF
TRBV9	.	TRBJ2-1	.	TGTGCCAGCAGCGGGGCTAGCACATACAATGAGCAGTTCTTC	CASSGASTYNEQFF
TRBV14	.	TRBJ1-4	.	TGTGCCAGCAGCCAAGAGCCAGGGATGGATGAAAAACTGTTTTTT	CASSQEPGMDEKLFF
TRBV7-9	.	TRBJ2-2	.	TGTGCCAGCAGCCCCCTGTACACCGGGGAGCTGTTTTTT	CASSPLYTGELFF
TRBV5-8	TRBD1	TRBJ1-5	.	TGTGCCAGCAGGGAGGGGGCGTCGATCAATCAGCCCCAGCATTTT	CASREGASINQPQHF
TRBV13	TRBD2	TRBJ2-3	.	TGTGCCAGCAGCTTAGAGGCTAGCGGTCGTCGCACAGATACGCAGTATTTT	CASSLEASGRRTDTQYF
TRBV5-6	.	TRBJ2-7	once	TGTGCCAGCAGCTTCTCATCCACGACCCTACAGGACTCCTACGAGCAGTACTTC	CASSFSSTTLQDSYEQYF
TRBV21-1	.	TRBJ2-7	.	TGTGCCAGCAGCAATAAGAAAGACAGGGGAAAAGACGAGCAGTACTTC	CASSNKKDRGKDEQYF
TRBV29-1	TRBD1	TRBJ2-2	once	TGCAGCGGCTACAGGGGACGGACCGGGGAGCTGTTTTTT	CSGYRGRTGELFF
TRBV13	.	TRBJ2-1	.	TGTGCCAGCAGCAGCTTAGACCAGGGGACCTACAATGAGCAGTTCTTC	CASSSLDQGTYNEQFF
TRBV6-5	TRBD1	TRBJ1-1	.	TGTGCCAGCAGCCGAGACAGGGGTTTGGCTTTCTTT	CASSRDRGLAFF
TRBV29-1	TRBD1	TRBJ1-2	.	TGCAGCGTCGAACAAGGGGGCGTGAAAGCCGGCTACACCTTC	CSVEQGGVKAGYTF
TRBV2	.	TRBJ2-3	.	TGTGCCAGCAGTGATGTTGAGGGAGATACGCAGTATTTT	CASSDVEGDTQYF
TRBV7-9	TRBD1	TRBJ1-4	.	TGTGCCAGCAGCTTAGGGGACAGTTCGACACTGAAACTGTTTTTT	CASSLGDSSTLKLFF
TRBV12-3/TRBV12-4	.	TRBJ1-2	once	TGTGCCAGCGGCGGGGTGGGGTATGGCTACACCTTC	CASGGVGYGYTF
TRBV21-1	.	TRBJ2-7	few	TGTGCCAGCAGCAAAGGGGTTCTAGTAACCGAGCAGTACTTC	CASSKGVLVTEQYF